The 15 T cell receptor beta chains below come from one sample, sequenced in a study of long-term antiretroviral therapy in people with HIV. Survey-level immunoSEQ v3.0 assays were run. Measured with immunoSEQ multiplex PCR; TCRdb has only the in-frame clones, and not every one. The sample records some 28,000 clones, about 77% being singletons. Sequenced here: unsorted PBMCs, sampled 1.5 years before starting antiretroviral therapy. All receptors come from a man between 18 and 35 years old with HIV.

This chain links TRBV6-1 with TRBJ2-3; possible D gene TRBD2, 5 bases. The CDR3 has 14 amino acids. V shed 4 bases and J shed 1 base, with 9 bases lying between them. From germline, CDR1 is MNHNS and CDR2 SASEGT. CDR3 region: CASSGSLGTDTQYF. CDR3 coding DNA: TGTGCCAGCAGTGGTTCACTAGGCACAGATACGCAGTATTTT.

The genes are TRBV5-4 and TRBJ1-3; 10 positions agree with TRBD1. CDR3 length: 16 residues. V lost 0 bases to trimming and J lost 2 bases; unmatched junction nucleotides: 2. Germline CDR1 and CDR2: SGHNT and YYREEE (reference sequence). CDR3 bases: TGTGCCAGCAGCTTGGGTGGGACAGGGGCTGGAAACACCATATATTTT. This sequence encodes CASSLGGTGAGNTIYF.

The rearrangement joins TRBV29-1 to TRBJ2-1; perhaps TRBD1 as D (6 bases). Germline loops: CDR1 SQVTM, CDR2 ANQGSEA. Trimming stripped 7 bases from V and 4 bases from J, with 23 bases between. The CDR3 is 16 residues long. This CDR3 is CSAGPLAGATYNEQFF. The CDR3 bases are TGCAGCGCGGGGCCCCTGGCAGGGGCAACATACAATGAGCAGTTCTTC.

The rearrangement uses TRBV9 and TRBJ2-2; no definite D call. The germline CDR1 and CDR2 sequences are SGDLS and YYNGEE. V lost 4 bases and J lost 0, with 13 bases in between. The CDR3 contains 16 residues. Here the CDR3 DNA reads TGTGCCAGCAGCCCCCAAGGCTACGCGAACACCGGGGAGCTGTTTTTT. Its translation: CASSPQGYANTGELFF.

The chain is built from TRBV5-1 and TRBJ1-4, with unresolved D. The CDR3 consists of 11 residues. V gave up 0 bases and J gave up 6 bases, with 0 bases separating them. The V gene's germline CDR1 is SGHRS and CDR2 YFSETQ. The CDR3 nucleotides read TGCGCCAGCAGCTTGGATGAAAAACTGTTTTTT. This translates into CASSLDEKLFF.

This chain connects TRBV2 to TRBJ2-6, with D unclear. V was shortened by 9 bases and J by 0 bases, with 6 bases between the two germline ends. CDR3 length: 13 residues. CDR1 and CDR2 (germline): SNHLY, FYNNEI. CDR3 sequence: CARDDSGANVLTF. CDR3 nucleotides: TGTGCCAGAGACGACTCTGGGGCCAACGTCCTGACTTTC.

This clone was observed a few times. Distinct nucleotide sequences in the sample also encode this CDR3. V is TRBV7-8 and J is TRBJ1-5, with unresolved D. The CDR3 loop spans 12 amino acids. Trimming removed 0 bases at V and 6 bases at J, with 3 bases between. Germline V gene data show CDR1 as SGHVS and CDR2 as FQNEAQ. CDR3 residues: CASSLAGQPQHF. As DNA, the CDR3 is TGTGCCAGCAGCTTAGCGGGTCAGCCCCAGCATTTT.

The chain carries TRBV19 and TRBJ1-5; possible D gene TRBD1, 5 bases. V lost 3 bases to trimming and J lost 6 bases, with 15 bases between them. The CDR3 is 15 residues long. Germline CDR1 reads LNHDA; CDR2 reads SQIVND (reference sequence). The CDR3 spells CASSMAAGEAQPQHF. For the CDR3, the DNA is TGTGCCAGTAGTATGGCTGCGGGGGAAGCTCAGCCCCAGCATTTT.

The chain couples TRBV7-3 to TRBJ1-1; D is unclear. The CDR3 runs 17 residues. Germline V lookup: CDR1 SGHTA, CDR2 FQGTGA. Trimming cost V 1 base and J 0 bases, with 15 bases left between them. The CDR3 DNA sequence: TGTGCCAGCAGCTTAAAAGGCCGATCAGAGGTGAACACTGAAGCTTTCTTT. It codes for CASSLKGRSEVNTEAFF.

The rearrangement links TRBV19 to TRBJ2-5; 11 bases are shared with TRBD2. This CDR3 spans 14 amino acids. The germline CDR1 and CDR2 sequences are LNHDA and SQIVND (reference sequence). Trimming removed 6 bases from V and 10 bases from J; junction bases left unmatched: 10. CDR3 DNA: TGTGCCAGTAGAACTAGCGGGGGATCTCGGGACCAGTACTTC. This gives the protein CASRTSGGSRDQYF.

V gene TRBV9 combines with J gene TRBJ1-2; the D is unclear. Trimming removed 1 base at V and 7 bases at J, with 8 bases between. This CDR3 spans 12 amino acids. Per germline, CDR1 SGDLS and CDR2 YYNGEE. The CDR3 protein is CASSVYPSGYTF. The CDR3 DNA follows: TGTGCCAGCAGCGTATATCCATCTGGCTACACCTTC.

The chain uses TRBV12-5 and TRBJ2-7; TRBD1 matches 7 bases. The CDR3 contains 11 residues. V shed 9 bases and J 12 bases; nucleotides not matched to a gene: 11. Germline V gene lookup returns CDR1 LGHNT and CDR2 FRNRAP. CDR3 in amino acids: CASSRQGPRYF. CDR3 DNA sequence: TGTGCTAGCTCCCGACAGGGTCCCCGGTACTTC.

The chain couples TRBV2 to TRBJ2-5; 8 nucleotides align to TRBD1. Trimming at V came to 6 bases and at J to 5 bases, leaving 11 bases not matched to a gene. The CDR3 spans 15 residues. Germline V gene lookup returns CDR1 SNHLY and CDR2 FYNNEI. The CDR3, as DNA: TGTGCCAGCAGGGGGGACAGGTGGGGGTCCGAGACCCAGTACTTC. Translated: CASRGDRWGSETQYF.

A remark on this clone: Germline and junction disagree at one end, which may indicate a read error. The gene calls are TRBV7-7 and TRBJ2-1; 9 positions agree with TRBD2. Germline V CDR1 and CDR2: SSHAT, FNYEAQ (reference sequence). The CDR3 has 15 residues. The CDR3 region has the DNA TGTGCTAGCAGCTCGGGACTAGCAGGTGGTAATGAGCAGTTCTTC. Residues: CASSSGLAGGNEQFF.

The V call is TRBV27, the J call TRBJ2-5, with 11 bases identical to TRBD2. This CDR3 contains 15 residues. CDR1 MNHEY and CDR2 SMNVEV come from the germline V gene (reference sequence). Trimming cost V 5 bases and J 5 bases; bases outside gene matches: 7. The CDR3 region has the DNA TGTGCCAGCAGTACAAGACTAGCGGGAAGGGAGACCCAGTACTTC. As protein: CASSTRLAGRETQYF.